A single sample gave rise to the 19 T cell receptor beta chains below, sequenced in a study of cytotoxic CD8 clonotypes in ibrutinib-treated CLL. TCRdb's table, derived via immunoSEQ multiplex PCR, lists solely in-frame clones and lacks some. This sample has approximately 200,000 clones, with over 60% found just once. The sequencing used PBMCs, collected after 24 months of ibrutinib treatment. Source of these receptors: a human donor with chronic lymphocytic leukemia.

CDR3 residues: CSALVTTEAFF. CDR3 nucleotide sequence: TGCAGTGCCCTGGTTACCACTGAAGCTTTCTTT. The chain has TRBV20-1 and TRBJ1-1; D gene uncertain. CDR1 DFQATT and CDR2 SNEGSKA come from the germline V gene (reference sequence). This CDR3 region has 11 residues. V was cut by 6 bases and J by 4 bases, with 9 bases left in between.

The rearrangement uses TRBV30 and TRBJ2-5; 7 nucleotides agree with TRBD1. This CDR3 spans 16 amino acids. V lost 3 bases and J lost 1; bases outside the gene matches: 11. CDR1 is GTSNPN and CDR2 is SVGIG in the germline V gene (reference sequence). CDR3 sequence reads: CAWSRGYHTLQETQYF. The DNA for the CDR3 is TGTGCCTGGAGCAGGGGGTACCATACCCTCCAAGAGACCCAGTACTTC.

The chain joins TRBV30 to TRBJ2-1, with 9 nucleotides matching TRBD2. The length of the CDR3 is 13 residues. The germline CDR1 and CDR2 sequences are GTSNPN and SVGIG (reference sequence). Germline trimming cut 7 bases from V and 9 bases from J; bases unmatched to any gene: 10. Here the CDR3 DNA reads TGTGCCTACGACGGCGGGAGGGCCGGTGAGCAGTTCTTC. Translation: CAYDGGRAGEQFF.

V usage is TRBV6-5 and J usage is TRBJ1-1; unclear D gene. Germline-derived CDR1 and CDR2 are MNHEY and SVGAGI. V lost 0 bases and J lost 1, with 9 bases in between. This CDR3 spans 15 amino acids. The CDR3 region is CASSYSRRGNTEAFF. The CDR3 bases are TGTGCCAGCAGTTACTCCCGGCGGGGGAACACTGAAGCTTTCTTT.

The chain has TRBV6-5 and TRBJ1-5, with 8 bases matching TRBD1. This CDR3 has 14 residues. Germline assignment: CDR1 MNHEY and CDR2 SVGAGI. V shed 6 bases and J 6 bases; nucleotides not matched to a gene: 7. The CDR3 bases are TGTGCCAGCAGCAGGGACAGGTTAGTTCAGCCCCAGCATTTT. Translation gives CASSRDRLVQPQHF.

As to this clone: Other DNA sequences in this sample translate to the same CDR3. The CDR3 reads CASSLSGNTEAFF. The CDR3 DNA sequence: TGTGCCAGCAGCTTATCAGGGAACACTGAAGCTTTCTTT. The chain has TRBV7-9 and TRBJ1-1, with no clear D. Germline V gene data show CDR1 as SEHNR and CDR2 as FQNEAQ (reference sequence). Trimming stripped 2 bases from V and 1 base from J, with 5 bases between. CDR3 length equals 13 residues. Full variable domain (rest looked up from reference TRBV7-9 and TRBJ1-1): DTGVSQNPRHKITKRGQNVTFRCDPISEHNRLYWYRQTLGQGPEFLTYFQNEAQLEKSRLLSDRFSAERPKGSFSTLEIQRTEQGDSAMYLCASSLSGNTEAFFGQGTRLTVV.

The chain joins TRBV4-3 to TRBJ2-2, with 11 positions matching TRBD2. The germline CDR1 and CDR2 sequences are LGHNA and YSLEER. V lost 0 bases, J lost 1 base, and 4 bases stayed unmatched. The CDR3 is 18 amino acids. The CDR3 sequence: CASSQDSLAGGNTGELFF. The CDR3 region has the DNA TGCGCCAGCAGCCAAGATTCCCTAGCGGGGGGGAACACCGGGGAGCTGTTTTTT.

The V gene is TRBV15, the J gene TRBJ1-3; possible D gene TRBD1, 6 bases. In germline, CDR1 is LNHNV, CDR2 YYDKDF (reference sequence). This CDR3 is built from 15 residues. The V and J ends lost 1 base and 2 bases respectively, with 9 bases between them. This CDR3 is CATSRGRGPGNTIYF. The CDR3 DNA follows: TGTGCCACCAGCAGAGGCCGGGGGCCTGGAAACACCATATATTTT.

The chain is built from TRBV15 and TRBJ1-5, with 7 bases that match TRBD1. Germline V CDR1 and CDR2: LNHNV, YYDKDF (reference sequence). There are 15 residues in the CDR3. V trimming: 5 bases; J trimming: 6 bases; junction bases outside the gene matches: 10. In DNA form, the CDR3 reads TGTGCCACCAGCCGGGACAGCATCGGTTTTCAGCCCCAGCATTTT. Protein product: CATSRDSIGFQPQHF.

This clone appeared a few times. The chain couples TRBV28 to TRBJ1-2; D is ambiguous. Trimming shortened V by 7 bases and J by 1 base, and 4 bases separated the two germline ends. The CDR3 is 11 residues long. CDR1 and CDR2 (germline): MDHEN, SYDVKM. The CDR3: CASTDNYGYTF. Here the CDR3 DNA reads TGTGCCAGCACCGATAACTATGGCTACACCTTC.

J is TRBJ2-7 and V is TRBV27, with D unresolved. Germline V lookup: CDR1 MNHEY, CDR2 SMNVEV (reference sequence). V was clipped by 4 bases and J by 2 bases, with 12 bases between them. This CDR3 comprises 14 residues. CDR3 in DNA: TGTGCCAGCAGTTATGGGCGAGAGACCTACGAGCAGTACTTC. Translated: CASSYGRETYEQYF.

CDR3 in DNA: TGTGCCAGCAGCACGAGTTCTGGGAGGAGGGATACGCAGTATTTT. This sequence encodes CASSTSSGRRDTQYF. The rearrangement joins TRBV27 to TRBJ2-3; D perhaps matches TRBD2 (6 bases). The CDR3 has 15 residues. CDR1 and CDR2 (germline): MNHEY, SMNVEV (reference sequence). Trimming cost V 6 bases and J 6 bases, with 19 bases left between them.

The chain couples TRBV4-1 to TRBJ1-1; possible D gene TRBD1, 6 bases. Germline V gene data show CDR1 as MGHRA and CDR2 as YSYEKL. With 1 base removed from V and 4 bases from J, the gap between germline ends came to 16 bases. The CDR3 has 16 residues. CDR3 nucleotide sequence: TGCGCCAGCAGCCAAGCTTGGGGGGCTAGGGGCACTGAAGCTTTCTTT. This gives the protein CASSQAWGARGTEAFF.

The rearrangement uses TRBV5-6 and TRBJ2-1, with 10 nucleotides matching TRBD2. Germline-derived CDR1 and CDR2 are SGHDT and YYEEEE. This CDR3 is 15 amino acids long. V dropped 0 bases and J dropped 9; count of bases not matched to a gene: 6. CDR3 amino acids: CASSLGLAGESEQFF. DNA of the CDR3: TGTGCCAGCAGCTTGGGGCTAGCGGGAGAGAGTGAGCAGTTCTTC. Based on the CDR3 plus reference TRBV5-6 and TRBJ2-1, the full variable domain is DAGVTQSPTHLIKTRGQQVTLRCSPKSGHDTVSWYQQALGQGPQFIFQYYEEEERQRGNFPDRFSGHQFPNYSSELNVNALLLGDSALYLCASSLGLAGESEQFFGPGTRLTVL.

This clone was counted between two and nine times. V usage is TRBV14 and J usage is TRBJ2-1; D might be TRBD2 (5 bases). Germline CDR1 SGHDN, CDR2 FVKESK. Trimming shortened V by 4 bases and J by 3 bases, and 13 bases separated the two germline ends. This CDR3 region has 15 residues. The CDR3 protein is CASSRGNKDYNEQFF. The CDR3, as DNA: TGTGCCAGCAGCCGAGGGAATAAGGACTACAATGAGCAGTTCTTC.

The chain employs TRBV2 and TRBJ2-7; D might be TRBD2 (7 bases). Germline V CDR1 and CDR2: SNHLY, FYNNEI. V was cut by 7 bases and J by 1 base, with 23 bases left in between. The CDR3 runs to 17 residues. CDR3 DNA: TGTGCCAGCACCGGAGGGGGGGGACATGTAAATTCCTACGAGCAGTACTTC. This codes for CASTGGGGHVNSYEQYF.

DNA for the CDR3: TGTGCCAGTAGTAATTTGGTGGGTCAGCCCCAGCATTTT. As protein: CASSNLVGQPQHF. The J gene is TRBJ1-5, the V gene TRBV19; D remains ambiguous. Trimming shortened V by 4 bases and J by 6 bases, and 10 bases separated the two germline ends. CDR1 LNHDA and CDR2 SQIVND come from the germline V gene (reference sequence). The CDR3 runs to 13 residues.

The J gene is TRBJ2-5, the V gene TRBV4-1, with D possibly being TRBD2 (5 bases). The germline V gene encodes CDR1 MGHRA and CDR2 YSYEKL. The V end lost 1 base, the J end lost 3 bases, and 15 bases lay between the germline ends. The CDR3 runs 16 residues. For the CDR3, the DNA is TGCGCCAGCAGCCAAGGACCCCGGGGTGGGGAAGAGACCCAGTACTTC. Its protein product is CASSQGPRGGEETQYF.

The V gene is TRBV7-9, the J gene TRBJ2-7; 7 bases agree with TRBD2. This CDR3 comprises 14 residues. With 1 base clipped from V and 3 bases from J, the junction kept 3 bases outside the gene matches. From germline, CDR1 is SEHNR and CDR2 FQNEAQ (reference sequence). The CDR3, as DNA: TGTGCCAGCAGCTTAGGATGGGGGGGCTACGAGCAGTACTTC. This codes for CASSLGWGGYEQYF.